The present entry profiles one TCR beta chain with its context. No antigen is known for it. No much larger clone exists at a distance of one base, and base qualities are not known. For CDR1 and CDR2, the germline V gene (reference sequence) lists SEHNR and FQNEAQ. The V and J ends are trimmed by 5 bases and 7 bases, leaving 15 bases between them. Taken from cysteine to phenylalanine, the CDR3 has 14 residues. Only the CDR3 DNA stays, 42 bases, in frame from base 1. The data originate from a study of blood T cell repertoires in COVID-19 (dated by TCRdb to 2018 to 2020). As for the study more broadly: The collaborator samples originated in the United States, Italy and Spain and spanned the acute and convalescent phases of COVID-19. The material from the prospective study consisted of cDNA or gDNA derived from T cells, B-cell-depleted T cells, or PBMCs. Deeply sampled blood TCRbeta repertoires from subjects exposed to, actively infected with, or recovered from COVID-19 were included in the dataset. The repertoires were released in a freely available public database meant as a resource for research on the immune response to SARS-CoV-2. Samples were obtained from the ongoing ImmuneRACE study (first 160 participants) and from 1,254 subjects provided by 6 global collaborators. A de-identified subject ID, COVID-19 status, age in years and sex were almost always included in the sample metadata. Where available, HLA class I and class II types were taken from metadata supplied by the sample provider and were not determined by assay-based typing.

General study outcomes and caveats: The amount of clinical and demographic metadata varied by source and participant and was provided uncurated.

Whole blood was collected in K2EDTA tubes by collaborating institutions according to the institutions' own protocols. For TCRbeta analysis, collaborators shipped samples in one of three forms: frozen whole blood, isolated PBMCs, or DNA extracted from either of those sample types. The immunoSEQ Assay, a bias-controlled multiplex PCR, was used to amplify TCRbeta CDR3 regions from genomic DNA. In the authors' own workflow: Within the assay, amplification of reference gene primers was used to estimate how many nucleated cells each sample contained. To quantify the absolute abundance of each unique TCRbeta CDR3 rearrangement, sequence reads were collapsed and filtered. For each sample, productive Simpson clonality was calculated as the square root of Simpson's diversity index over productive rearrangements. TCRdb limited this immuneACCESS table to in-frame rearrangements with V and J called. A share of clones is missing; checked studies link under half to unresolved V genes, and the rest is unexplained. The D gene and trimming were derived from the DNA, and the V and J assignments and clone size from that table. For this sample the table gives about 80,000 clones, of which approximately 90% were detected only once. The ten top clones hold around 7.3% of the sample.

This receptor was taken from a woman at least 80 years old with acute or convalescent COVID-19. Rearrangement joined TRBV7-9 to TRBJ1-5; no D gene can be assigned with confidence. The sequenced material came from peripheral blood. This receptor carries the CDR3 CASSTGNQGQPQHF. DNA sequence: TGTGCCAGCAGCACCGGGAACCAAGGCCAGCCCCAGCATTTT.